These 25 T cell receptor beta chains were sequenced from one sample in a study of blood T cell repertoires in COVID-19. TCRdb's copy holds only in-frame clones and misses some; the assay was immunoSEQ multiplex PCR. The table records about 300,000 clones, over 70% of them present only once. Specimen: peripheral blood. The receptors were sampled from a woman aged 45-65 years with acute or convalescent COVID-19.

This chain uses TRBV19 with TRBJ2-1; 8 bases match TRBD2. Trimming cost V 5 bases and J 0 bases; bases outside gene matches: 3. Per the germline V gene, CDR1 is LNHDA and CDR2 is SQIVND (reference sequence). The length of the CDR3 is 15 residues. The CDR3 nucleotides read TGTGCCAGTAGTCTCCGGGGGGGCTCCTACAATGAGCAGTTCTTC. It is translated as CASSLRGGSYNEQFF. Variable domain in full (rest from reference TRBV19 and TRBJ2-1): DGGITQSPKYLFRKEGQNVTLSCEQNLNHDAMYWYRQDPGQGLRLIYYSQIVNDFQKGDIAEGYSVSREKKESFPLTVTSAQKNPTAFYLCASSLRGGSYNEQFFGPGTRLTVL.

This clone showed up just once. V is TRBV5-1 and J is TRBJ1-6, with TRBD1 matching 7 bases. The ends lost 0 bases at V and 7 bases at J; junction bases unmatched: 7. This CDR3 spans 16 amino acids. CDR1 SGHRS and CDR2 YFSETQ come from the germline V gene. CDR3 in amino acids: CASSLATTGSNSPLHF. The CDR3 DNA reads TGCGCCAGCAGCTTGGCCACGACAGGGTCGAATTCACCCCTCCACTTT.

This chain links TRBV30 with TRBJ1-1; 7 bases line up with TRBD1. Germline V gene lookup returns CDR1 GTSNPN and CDR2 SVGIG (reference sequence). After removal of 7 bases from V and 3 bases from J, the junction contained 8 bases not matched to a gene. This CDR3 has 13 residues. This chain's CDR3 is CALYTGTDTEAFF. CDR3 in DNA: TGTGCCTTGTACACCGGGACAGACACTGAAGCTTTCTTT.

The chain joins TRBV3-1 (or the pseudogene TRBV3-2) to TRBJ1-4, with 11 nucleotides matching TRBD1. This CDR3 is 17 amino acids long. Germline V gene sequence: CDR1 LGHDT, CDR2 YNNKEL (reference sequence). V shed 4 bases, J shed 6 bases, and the junction held 10 bases outside the gene matches. CDR3: CASSRRGTGGFHEKLFF. CDR3 DNA: TGTGCCAGCAGCCGACGCGGGACAGGGGGTTTTCATGAAAAACTGTTTTTT.

This clone appeared a single time. The gene calls are TRBV10-2 and TRBJ1-6; tentative D call: TRBD1 (5 bases). Germline CDR1 WSHSY, CDR2 SAAADI. The CDR3 has 15 residues. V was trimmed by 6 bases and J by 3 bases, leaving 12 bases between them. In nucleotides, the CDR3 is TGCGCCAGCAGGAAAGACGGGGGCTATAATTCACCCCTCCACTTT. Its protein is CASRKDGGYNSPLHF.

The chain combines TRBV7-3 with TRBJ2-6; no clear D. V was shortened by 1 base and J by 1 base, with 5 bases between the two germline ends. Per germline, CDR1 SGHTA and CDR2 FQGTGA. The CDR3 runs to 15 residues. DNA of the CDR3: TGTGCCAGCAGCTTAAGGCCATCTGGGGCCAACGTCCTGACTTTC. Amino acid sequence: CASSLRPSGANVLTF.

V and J are TRBV9 and TRBJ1-6; 9 positions match TRBD1. Germline V gene data show CDR1 as SGDLS and CDR2 as YYNGEE. Trimming at V came to 4 bases and at J to 5 bases, leaving 4 bases not matched to a gene. This CDR3 region has 15 residues. The CDR3 region is CASSTWTGDNSPLHF. DNA of the CDR3: TGTGCCAGCAGCACCTGGACAGGGGATAATTCACCCCTCCACTTT.

This chain joins TRBV11-2 and TRBJ2-1, with no clear D. Germline-derived CDR1 and CDR2 are SGHAT and FQNNGV. V lost 0 bases and J lost 6, with 12 bases in between. This CDR3 contains 15 residues. The CDR3 is CASSLENRFANEQFF. DNA of the CDR3: TGTGCCAGCAGCTTAGAGAACAGATTCGCCAATGAGCAGTTCTTC.

V gene TRBV24-1 combines with J gene TRBJ2-1; 15 bases fit TRBD2. In germline, CDR1 is KGHDR, CDR2 SFDVKD. The trim removed 5 bases at V and 10 bases at J, leaving 5 bases unmatched. The CDR3 contains 15 residues. The DNA of the CDR3 is TGTGCCACCAGTGGAGTGGGACTAGCGGGAGGCGAGCAGTTCTTC. Translating it yields CATSGVGLAGGEQFF.

The chain uses TRBV5-1 and TRBJ2-7; 12 bases line up with TRBD2. This CDR3 has 16 amino acids. Germline loops: CDR1 SGHRS, CDR2 YFSETQ. Losses at the gene ends were 4 bases for V and 6 bases for J; bases not matched to a gene: 11. CDR3 sequence (DNA): TGCGCCAGCAGCAAATCTAGCGGGGGGGCGTCGGGCGAGCAGTACGTC. Translation: CASSKSSGGASGEQYV.

The chain is built from TRBV5-8 and TRBJ2-3; tentatively, D is TRBD1 (6 bases). The V gene's germline CDR1 is SGHTS and CDR2 YDEGEE. The CDR3 is 15 residues long. Trimming took 6 bases from V and 3 from J, leaving 17 bases between them. The CDR3 nucleotides read TGTGCCAGCAACTATCCGACAGGCGGGACAGATACGCAGTATTTT. This gives the protein CASNYPTGGTDTQYF.

The rearrangement joins TRBV9 to TRBJ2-7, with D possibly matching TRBD1 (6 bases). This CDR3 has 15 residues. Germline CDR1 reads SGDLS; CDR2 reads YYNGEE. V was trimmed by 3 bases and J by 0 bases, leaving 13 bases between them. The CDR3 sequence: CASSGGLTPSYEQYF. The CDR3 region has the DNA TGTGCCAGCAGCGGGGGGCTTACTCCCTCCTACGAGCAGTACTTC.

V is TRBV5-1 and J is TRBJ2-6; 7 positions match TRBD1. The CDR3 loop spans 16 amino acids. V lost 0 bases, J lost 4 bases, and 4 bases stayed unmatched. Germline CDR1 and CDR2: SGHRS and YFSETQ. The CDR3 DNA reads TGCGCCAGCAGCTTGGAACAGGGGACCGGGGCCAACGTCCTGACTTTC. Translating gives CASSLEQGTGANVLTF.

In the case of this clone: The sample has other DNA sequences that encode this CDR3 too. The chain employs TRBV7-9 and TRBJ1-2; no firm D call. V was cut by 5 bases and J by 4 bases, with 11 bases left in between. The CDR3 sequence is 13 residues long. The germline gives CDR1 SEHNR, CDR2 FQNEAQ (reference sequence). The CDR3 region has the DNA TGTGCCAGCAGCCTGGAGGGAGGCTATGGCTACACCTTC. It translates to CASSLEGGYGYTF.

The chain uses TRBV7-8 and TRBJ1-4; 10 nucleotides align to TRBD1. The germline CDR1 and CDR2 sequences are SGHVS and FQNEAQ. Trimming at V came to 3 bases and at J to 7 bases, leaving 8 bases not matched to a gene. CDR3 length equals 16 residues. The CDR3 nucleotides are TGTGCCAGCAGCTTTCTCCCGGGACAGGGGAGTGAAAAACTGTTTTTT. Protein sequence: CASSFLPGQGSEKLFF.

The rearrangement joins TRBV29-1 to TRBJ2-2; TRBD1 matches at 10 bases. Germline V CDR1 and CDR2: SQVTM, ANQGSEA. The trim removed 4 bases at V and 6 bases at J, leaving 11 bases unmatched. The CDR3 is 16 amino acids. CDR3 residues: CSVGRPGQGFSGELFF. The CDR3 DNA reads TGCAGCGTTGGGAGACCGGGACAGGGGTTTTCCGGGGAGCTGTTTTTT.

This sequence joins TRBV6-6 and TRBJ2-6; D might be TRBD2 (6 bases). V gave up 5 bases and J gave up 2 bases, with 10 bases separating them. The CDR3 loop spans 15 amino acids. CDR1 is MNHNY, CDR2 SVGAGI, per germline (reference sequence). As DNA, the CDR3 is TGTGCCAGCAGTGCCCCGGGGGCTGGGGCCAACGTCCTGACTTTC. Amino acid sequence: CASSAPGAGANVLTF.

This sequence joins TRBV30 and TRBJ1-1; 7 nucleotides match TRBD1. Germline loops: CDR1 GTSNPN, CDR2 SVGIG (reference sequence). The CDR3 consists of 15 residues. After removal of 2 bases from V and 5 bases from J, the junction contained 11 bases not matched to a gene. The CDR3 spells CAWSPTTGRITEAFF. CDR3 sequence (DNA): TGTGCCTGGAGTCCGACGACAGGGAGGATAACTGAAGCTTTCTTT.

This chain joins TRBV27 and TRBJ1-2; 7 bases agree with TRBD1. The CDR3 length is 13 residues. Unmatched junction bases numbered 3, after V lost 0 bases and J lost 8 bases. Germline CDR1 MNHEY, CDR2 SMNVEV (reference sequence). CDR3 protein: CASSLSGGEGYTF. As DNA, the CDR3 is TGTGCCAGCAGTTTATCAGGGGGCGAGGGCTACACCTTC.

The chain combines TRBV4-2 with TRBJ1-2, with D uncertain. This CDR3 is 15 amino acids long. The V gene's germline CDR1 is LGHNA and CDR2 YNFKEQ. V was clipped by 0 bases and J by 3 bases, with 11 bases between them. CDR3 residues: CASSQDRGDYYGYTF. The CDR3 DNA reads TGTGCCAGCAGCCAAGATCGGGGAGACTACTATGGCTACACCTTC.

The genes are TRBV7-9 and TRBJ1-6; a possible D gene is TRBD1 (6 bases). Trimming removed 5 bases at V and 7 bases at J, with 15 bases between. The CDR3 has 15 amino acids. CDR1 SEHNR and CDR2 FQNEAQ come from the germline V gene (reference sequence). The CDR3: CASSVRDMRNSPLHF. CDR3 DNA: TGTGCCAGCAGCGTTAGGGACATGCGAAATTCACCCCTCCACTTT.

The chain recombines TRBV27 with TRBJ2-3; 8 bases agree with TRBD2. Germline V CDR1 and CDR2: MNHEY, SMNVEV (reference sequence). The CDR3 runs to 16 residues. J lost 2 bases, V lost 5 bases, and 9 bases had no gene match. CDR3 DNA: TGTGCCAGCAGTCTAACTAGCGGCTCCTTCACAGATACGCAGTATTTT. As protein: CASSLTSGSFTDTQYF.

The chain recombines TRBV6-5 with TRBJ1-1, with D perhaps TRBD1 (6 bases). The CDR3 runs 14 residues. Germline loops: CDR1 MNHEY, CDR2 SVGAGI. V lost 4 bases and J 0 bases, leaving 9 bases between the germline ends. CDR3 coding DNA: TGTGCCAGCAGTTCGGCAGGGGTGAACACTGAAGCTTTCTTT. It encodes CASSSAGVNTEAFF.

This clone has only a few counts. The chain is built from TRBV11-2 and TRBJ1-6; the match to TRBD1 covers 7 bases. The trim removed 1 base at V and 7 bases at J, leaving 4 bases unmatched. Looked up from germline, CDR1 is SGHAT and CDR2 is FQNNGV. The CDR3 extends over 15 amino acids. Here the CDR3 DNA reads TGTGCCAGCAGCTTAGTAGAACAGGGGAATTCACCCCTCCACTTT. It is translated as CASSLVEQGNSPLHF. The whole variable domain, remainder taken from reference TRBV11-2 and TRBJ1-6, is EAGVAQSPRYKIIEKRQSVAFWCNPISGHATLYWYQQILGQGPKLLIQFQNNGVVDDSQLPKDRFSAERLKGVDSTLKIQPAKLEDSAVYLCASSLVEQGNSPLHFGNGTRLTVT.

The chain joins TRBV5-1 to TRBJ2-2; TRBD1 aligns across 10 bases. The junction had 1 base not matched to a gene; V was cut back by 2 bases and J by 3 bases. Germline V CDR1 and CDR2: SGHRS, YFSETQ. This CDR3 is built from 15 residues. The CDR3 region is CASSLGTGDTGELFF. The CDR3 coding sequence is TGCGCCAGCAGCTTAGGGACAGGGGACACCGGGGAGCTGTTTTTT.